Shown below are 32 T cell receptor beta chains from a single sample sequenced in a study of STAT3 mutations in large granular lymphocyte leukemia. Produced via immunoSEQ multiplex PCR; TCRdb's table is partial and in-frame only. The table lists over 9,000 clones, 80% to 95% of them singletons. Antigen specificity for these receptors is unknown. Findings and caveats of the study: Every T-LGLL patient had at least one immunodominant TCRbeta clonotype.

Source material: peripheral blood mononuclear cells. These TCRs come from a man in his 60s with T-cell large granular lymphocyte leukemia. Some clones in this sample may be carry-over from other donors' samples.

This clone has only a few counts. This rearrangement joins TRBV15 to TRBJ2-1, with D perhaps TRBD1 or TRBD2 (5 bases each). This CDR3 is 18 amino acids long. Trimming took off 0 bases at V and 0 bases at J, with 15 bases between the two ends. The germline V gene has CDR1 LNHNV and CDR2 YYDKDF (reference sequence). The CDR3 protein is CATSRDLVGEHSYNEQFF. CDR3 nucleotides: TGTGCCACCAGCAGAGATCTGGTAGGGGAGCACTCCTACAATGAGCAGTTCTTC.

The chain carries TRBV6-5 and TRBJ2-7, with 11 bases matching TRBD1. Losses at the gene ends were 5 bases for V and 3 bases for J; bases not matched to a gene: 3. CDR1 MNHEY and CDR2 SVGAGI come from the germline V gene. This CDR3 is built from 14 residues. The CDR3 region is CASSPDRGHYEQYF. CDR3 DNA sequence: TGTGCCAGCAGTCCGGACAGGGGGCACTACGAGCAGTACTTC.

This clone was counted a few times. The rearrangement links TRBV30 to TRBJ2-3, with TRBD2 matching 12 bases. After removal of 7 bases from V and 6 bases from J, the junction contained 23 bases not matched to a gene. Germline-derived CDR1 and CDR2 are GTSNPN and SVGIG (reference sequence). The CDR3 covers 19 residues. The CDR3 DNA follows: TGTGCCTCCTCTGGGGAGACTAGCGGGAGACCCGGGTTTAAGGATACGCAGTATTTT. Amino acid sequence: CASSGETSGRPGFKDTQYF.

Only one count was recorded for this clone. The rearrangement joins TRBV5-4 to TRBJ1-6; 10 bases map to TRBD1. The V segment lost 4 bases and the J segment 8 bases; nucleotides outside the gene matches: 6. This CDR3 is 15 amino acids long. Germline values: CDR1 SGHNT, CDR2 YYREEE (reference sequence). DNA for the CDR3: TGTGCCAGCAGCACCAGGACAGGGGGTGATTCACCCCTCCACTTT. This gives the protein CASSTRTGGDSPLHF.

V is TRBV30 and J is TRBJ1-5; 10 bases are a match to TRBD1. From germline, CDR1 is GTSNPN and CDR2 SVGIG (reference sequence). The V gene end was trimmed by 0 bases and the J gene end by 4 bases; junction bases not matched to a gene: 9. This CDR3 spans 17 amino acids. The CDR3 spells CAWSVPHRQGANQPQHF. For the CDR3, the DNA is TGTGCCTGGAGTGTACCTCATAGACAGGGGGCAAATCAGCCCCAGCATTTT.

CDR3 amino acids: CASSPRSQLRTEAFF. The CDR3 DNA reads as TGTGCCAGCAGCCCGAGGAGTCAGTTGCGCACTGAAGCTTTCTTT. This chain links TRBV5-4 with TRBJ1-1, with D unresolved. The CDR3 spans 15 residues. Germline-derived CDR1 and CDR2 are SGHNT and YYREEE (reference sequence). Trimming cost V 4 bases and J 4 bases, with 17 bases left between them. Full variable domain (outside the CDR3, taken from reference TRBV5-4 and TRBJ1-1): ETGVTQSPTHLIKTRGQQVTLRCSSQSGHNTVSWYQQALGQGPQFIFQYYREEENGRGNFPPRFSGLQFPNYSSELNVNALELDDSALYLCASSPRSQLRTEAFFGQGTRLTVV.

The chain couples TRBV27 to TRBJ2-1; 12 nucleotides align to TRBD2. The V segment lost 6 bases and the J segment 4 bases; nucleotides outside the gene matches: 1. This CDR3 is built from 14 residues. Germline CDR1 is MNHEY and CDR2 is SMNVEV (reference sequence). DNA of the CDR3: TGTGCCAGCAGGGGACTAGCGGGTTACAATGAGCAGTTCTTC. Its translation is CASRGLAGYNEQFF.

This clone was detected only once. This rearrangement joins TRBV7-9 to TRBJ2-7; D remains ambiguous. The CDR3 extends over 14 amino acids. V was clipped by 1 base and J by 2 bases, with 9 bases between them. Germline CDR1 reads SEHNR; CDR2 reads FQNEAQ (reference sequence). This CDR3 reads CASSLVGVPYEQYF. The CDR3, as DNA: TGTGCCAGCAGCTTAGTTGGGGTCCCCTACGAGCAGTACTTC.

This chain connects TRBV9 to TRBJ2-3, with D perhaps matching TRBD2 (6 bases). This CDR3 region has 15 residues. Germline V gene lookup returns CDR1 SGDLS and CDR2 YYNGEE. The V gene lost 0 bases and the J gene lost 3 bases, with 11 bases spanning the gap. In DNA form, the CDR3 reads TGTGCCAGCAGCGTAGATGGGGCGGGGACAGATACGCAGTATTTT. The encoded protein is CASSVDGAGTDTQYF.

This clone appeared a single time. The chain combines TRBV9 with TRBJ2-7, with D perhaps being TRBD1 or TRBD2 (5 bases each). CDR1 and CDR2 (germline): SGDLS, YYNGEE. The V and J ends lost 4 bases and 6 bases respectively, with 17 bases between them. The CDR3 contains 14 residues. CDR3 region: CASSPGTPISEQYF. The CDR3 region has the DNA TGTGCCAGCAGCCCCGGGACCCCGATAAGCGAGCAGTACTTC.

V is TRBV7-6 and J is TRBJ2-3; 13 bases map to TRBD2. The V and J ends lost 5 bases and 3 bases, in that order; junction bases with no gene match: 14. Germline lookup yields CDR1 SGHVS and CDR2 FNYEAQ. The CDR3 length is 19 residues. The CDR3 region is CASSLGLAGDLRLTDTQYF. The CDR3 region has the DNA TGTGCCAGCAGCCTCGGACTAGCGGGAGACCTTAGGTTGACAGATACGCAGTATTTT.

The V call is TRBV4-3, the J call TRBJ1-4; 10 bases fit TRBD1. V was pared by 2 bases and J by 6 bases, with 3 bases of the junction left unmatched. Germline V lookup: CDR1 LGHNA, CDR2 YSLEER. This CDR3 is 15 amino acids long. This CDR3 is CASSQKDRGHEKLFF. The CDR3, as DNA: TGCGCCAGCAGCCAAAAAGACAGGGGGCATGAAAAACTGTTTTTT.

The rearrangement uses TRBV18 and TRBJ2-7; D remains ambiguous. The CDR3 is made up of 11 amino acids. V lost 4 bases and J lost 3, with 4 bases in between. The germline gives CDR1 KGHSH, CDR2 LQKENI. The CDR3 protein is CASSQGYEQYF. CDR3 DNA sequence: TGTGCCAGCTCACAGGGCTACGAGCAGTACTTC.

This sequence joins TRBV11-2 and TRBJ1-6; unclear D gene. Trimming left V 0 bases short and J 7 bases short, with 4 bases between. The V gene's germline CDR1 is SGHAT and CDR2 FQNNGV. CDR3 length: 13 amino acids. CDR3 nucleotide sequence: TGTGCCAGCAGCTTAGATGTGAATTCACCCCTCCACTTT. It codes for CASSLDVNSPLHF.

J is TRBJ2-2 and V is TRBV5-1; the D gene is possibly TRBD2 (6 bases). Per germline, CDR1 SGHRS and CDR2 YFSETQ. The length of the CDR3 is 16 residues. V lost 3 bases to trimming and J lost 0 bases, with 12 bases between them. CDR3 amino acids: CASSWDIAANTGELFF. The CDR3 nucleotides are TGCGCCAGCAGCTGGGATATAGCGGCGAACACCGGGGAGCTGTTTTTT. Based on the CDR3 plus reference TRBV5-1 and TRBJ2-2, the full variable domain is KAGVTQTPRYLIKTRGQQVTLSCSPISGHRSVSWYQQTPGQGLQFLFEYFSETQRNKGNFPGRFSGRQFSNSRSEMNVSTLELGDSALYLCASSWDIAANTGELFFGEGSRLTVL.

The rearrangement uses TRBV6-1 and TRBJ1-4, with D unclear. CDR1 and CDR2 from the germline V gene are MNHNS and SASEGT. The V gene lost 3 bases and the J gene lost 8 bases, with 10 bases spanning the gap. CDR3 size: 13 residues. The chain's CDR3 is CASSDSAGEKLFF. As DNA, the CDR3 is TGTGCCAGCAGTGATTCCGCGGGAGAAAAACTGTTTTTT.

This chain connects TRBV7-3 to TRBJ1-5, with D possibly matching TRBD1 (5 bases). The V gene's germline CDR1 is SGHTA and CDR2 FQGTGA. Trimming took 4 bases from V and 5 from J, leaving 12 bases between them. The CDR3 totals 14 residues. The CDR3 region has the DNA TGTGCCAGCAGCTCCAGGGTTCCGGATCAGCCCCAGCATTTT. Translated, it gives CASSSRVPDQPQHF. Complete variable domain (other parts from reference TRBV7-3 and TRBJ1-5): GAGVSQTPSNKVTEKGKYVELRCDPISGHTALYWYRQSLGQGPEFLIYFQGTGAADDSGLPNDRFFAVRPEGSVSTLKIQRTERGDSAVYLCASSSRVPDQPQHFGDGTRLSIL.

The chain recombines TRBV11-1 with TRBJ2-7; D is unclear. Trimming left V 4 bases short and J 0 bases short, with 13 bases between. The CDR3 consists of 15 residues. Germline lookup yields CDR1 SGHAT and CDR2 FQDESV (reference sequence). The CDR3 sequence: CASSSGAQTSYEQYF. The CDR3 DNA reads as TGTGCCAGCAGCTCCGGCGCGCAGACCTCCTACGAGCAGTACTTC.

The DNA of the CDR3 is TGCAGCGTCTGGGGCGGTGGGGGCGGAGAGACCCAGTACTTC. Translation gives CSVWGGGGGETQYF. The chain links TRBV29-1 to TRBJ2-5; TRBD1 is a possible D gene (6 bases). The CDR3 is made up of 14 amino acids. Trimming removed 6 bases from V and 4 bases from J, with 18 bases in between. CDR1 and CDR2 (germline): SQVTM, ANQGSEA.

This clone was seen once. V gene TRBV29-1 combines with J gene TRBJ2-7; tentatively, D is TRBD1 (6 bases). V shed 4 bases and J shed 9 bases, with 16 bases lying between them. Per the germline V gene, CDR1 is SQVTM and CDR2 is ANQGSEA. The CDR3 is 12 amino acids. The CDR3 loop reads CSVGGGASGQYF. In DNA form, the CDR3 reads TGCAGCGTTGGAGGGGGAGCCTCCGGGCAGTACTTC.

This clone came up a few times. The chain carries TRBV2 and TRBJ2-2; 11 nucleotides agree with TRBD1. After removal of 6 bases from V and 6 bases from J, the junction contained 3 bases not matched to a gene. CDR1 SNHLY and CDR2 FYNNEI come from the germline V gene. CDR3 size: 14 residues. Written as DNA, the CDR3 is TGTGCCAGCAGAGGGACAGGGGGGTCCGGGGAGCTGTTTTTT. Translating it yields CASRGTGGSGELFF.

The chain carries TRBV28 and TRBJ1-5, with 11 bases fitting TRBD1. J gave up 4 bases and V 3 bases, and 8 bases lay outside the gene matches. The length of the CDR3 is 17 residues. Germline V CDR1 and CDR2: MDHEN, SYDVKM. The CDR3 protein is CASSFWDRGKGNQPQHF. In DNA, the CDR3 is TGTGCCAGCAGTTTCTGGGACAGGGGGAAGGGGAATCAGCCCCAGCATTTT. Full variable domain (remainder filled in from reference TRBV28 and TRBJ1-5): DVKVTQSSRYLVKRTGEKVFLECVQDMDHENMFWYRQDPGLGLRLIYFSYDVKMKEKGDIPEGYSVSREKKERFSLILESASTNQTSMYLCASSFWDRGKGNQPQHFGDGTRLSIL.

The chain's CDR3 is CASSLGDRGADQPQHF. The DNA of the CDR3 is TGTGCCAGCAGCTTAGGGGACAGGGGTGCTGATCAGCCCCAGCATTTT. The chain joins TRBV11-2 to TRBJ1-5; 10 positions agree with TRBD1. This CDR3 region has 16 residues. Germline-derived CDR1 and CDR2 are SGHAT and FQNNGV. V lost 1 base to trimming and J lost 5 bases; unmatched junction nucleotides: 5.

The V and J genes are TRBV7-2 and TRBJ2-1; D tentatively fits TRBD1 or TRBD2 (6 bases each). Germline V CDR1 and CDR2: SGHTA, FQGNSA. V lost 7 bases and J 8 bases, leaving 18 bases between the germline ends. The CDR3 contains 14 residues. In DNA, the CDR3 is TGTGCCAGCACTGGGGGGCTAGCAGGCGATGAGCAGTTCTTC. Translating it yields CASTGGLAGDEQFF.

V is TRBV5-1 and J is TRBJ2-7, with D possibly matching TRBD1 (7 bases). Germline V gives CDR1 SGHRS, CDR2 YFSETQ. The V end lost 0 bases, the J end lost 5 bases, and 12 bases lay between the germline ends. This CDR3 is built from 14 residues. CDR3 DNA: TGCGCCAGCAGCTTGGCTCAGGGGGAGGACGAGCAGTACTTC. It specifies CASSLAQGEDEQYF.

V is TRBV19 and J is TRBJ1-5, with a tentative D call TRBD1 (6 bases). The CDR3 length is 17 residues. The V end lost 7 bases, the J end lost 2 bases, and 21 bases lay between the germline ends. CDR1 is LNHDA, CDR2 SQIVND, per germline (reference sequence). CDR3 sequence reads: CASKWRDRGKGNQPQHF. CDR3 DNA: TGTGCCAGTAAGTGGAGGGATAGGGGGAAGGGCAATCAGCCCCAGCATTTT.

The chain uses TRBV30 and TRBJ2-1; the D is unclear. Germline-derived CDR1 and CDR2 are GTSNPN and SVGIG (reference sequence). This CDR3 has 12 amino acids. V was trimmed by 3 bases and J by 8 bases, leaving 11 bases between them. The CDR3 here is CAWSVTTDEQFF. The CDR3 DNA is TGTGCCTGGAGCGTGACAACGGATGAGCAGTTCTTC.

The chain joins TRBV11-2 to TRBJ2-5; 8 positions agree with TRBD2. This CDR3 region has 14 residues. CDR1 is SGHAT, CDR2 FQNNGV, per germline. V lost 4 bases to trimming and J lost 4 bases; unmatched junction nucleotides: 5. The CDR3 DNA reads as TGTGCCAGCAGCTACGGACTAGCACGAGAGACCCAGTACTTC. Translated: CASSYGLARETQYF.

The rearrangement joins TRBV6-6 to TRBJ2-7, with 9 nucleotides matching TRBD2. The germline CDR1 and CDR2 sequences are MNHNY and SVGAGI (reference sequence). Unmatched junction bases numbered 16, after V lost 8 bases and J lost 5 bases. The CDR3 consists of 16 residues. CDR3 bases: TGTGCCAGCTCTCCACTAGCGGGCCTGTCTAAGCACGAGCAGTACTTC. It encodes CASSPLAGLSKHEQYF.

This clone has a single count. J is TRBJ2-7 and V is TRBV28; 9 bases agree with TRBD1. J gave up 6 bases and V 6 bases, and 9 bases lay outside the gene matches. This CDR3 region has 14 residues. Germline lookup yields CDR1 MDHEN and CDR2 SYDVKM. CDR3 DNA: TGTGCCAGCAGGCCTCCGGGACAGGGACGCGAGCAGTACTTC. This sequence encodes CASRPPGQGREQYF.

CDR3 sequence reads: CASSLAWGQDTNYGYTF. The DNA for the CDR3 is TGCGCCAGCAGCTTGGCCTGGGGACAGGACACTAACTATGGCTACACCTTC. The genes are TRBV5-1 and TRBJ1-2; 8 positions agree with TRBD1. Per germline, CDR1 SGHRS and CDR2 YFSETQ. Trimming removed 0 bases from V and 0 bases from J; junction bases left unmatched: 7. CDR3 length equals 17 residues.

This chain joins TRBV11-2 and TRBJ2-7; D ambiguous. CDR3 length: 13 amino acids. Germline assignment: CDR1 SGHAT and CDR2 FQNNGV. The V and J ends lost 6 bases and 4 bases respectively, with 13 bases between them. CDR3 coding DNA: TGTGCCAGCAGAATAGTCGCACGGTACGAGCAGTACTTC. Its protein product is CASRIVARYEQYF.